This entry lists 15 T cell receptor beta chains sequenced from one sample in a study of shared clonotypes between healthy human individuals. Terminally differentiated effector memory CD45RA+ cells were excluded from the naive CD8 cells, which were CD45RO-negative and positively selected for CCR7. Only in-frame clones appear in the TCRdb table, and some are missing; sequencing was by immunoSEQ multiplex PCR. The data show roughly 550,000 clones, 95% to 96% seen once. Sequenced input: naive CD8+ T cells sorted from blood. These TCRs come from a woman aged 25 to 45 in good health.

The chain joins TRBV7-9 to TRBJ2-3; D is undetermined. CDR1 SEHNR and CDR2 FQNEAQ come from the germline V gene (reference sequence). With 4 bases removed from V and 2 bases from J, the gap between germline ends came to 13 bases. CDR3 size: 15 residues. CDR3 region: CASSYDPALTDTQYF. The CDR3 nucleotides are TGTGCCAGCAGCTATGACCCGGCGCTCACAGATACGCAGTATTTT.

This chain's CDR3 is CATSYPPTEAYEQYF. The CDR3, as DNA: TGTGCCACCAGCTATCCGCCGACAGAGGCCTACGAGCAGTACTTC. This rearrangement joins TRBV15 to TRBJ2-5; D may be TRBD1 (5 bases). The end of the DNA is better explained by TRBJ2-7, so the J call may be wrong. The CDR3 sequence is 15 residues long. Germline V CDR1 and CDR2: LNHNV, YYDKDF (reference sequence).

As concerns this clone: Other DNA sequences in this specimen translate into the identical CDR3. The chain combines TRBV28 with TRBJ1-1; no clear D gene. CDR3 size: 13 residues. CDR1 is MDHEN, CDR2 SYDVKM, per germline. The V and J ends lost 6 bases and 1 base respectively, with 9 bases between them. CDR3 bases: TGTGCCAGCAGCCTGAGGGAGAACACTGAAGCTTTCTTT. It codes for CASSLRENTEAFF.

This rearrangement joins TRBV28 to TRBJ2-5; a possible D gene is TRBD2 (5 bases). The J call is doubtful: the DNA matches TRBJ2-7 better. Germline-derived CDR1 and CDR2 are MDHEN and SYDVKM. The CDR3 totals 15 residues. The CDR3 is CASSFDRRGSYEQYF. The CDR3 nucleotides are TGTGCCAGCAGCTTTGATCGTCGGGGATCCTACGAGCAGTACTTC.

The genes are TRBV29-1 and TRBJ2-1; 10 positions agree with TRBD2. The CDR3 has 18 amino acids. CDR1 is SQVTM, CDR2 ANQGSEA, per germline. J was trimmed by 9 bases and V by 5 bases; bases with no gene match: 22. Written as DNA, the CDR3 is TGCAGCGTTCATGCGGTGGTCTGGCCTAGCGGGAGTTGGGGTGAGCAGTTCTTC. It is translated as CSVHAVVWPSGSWGEQFF.

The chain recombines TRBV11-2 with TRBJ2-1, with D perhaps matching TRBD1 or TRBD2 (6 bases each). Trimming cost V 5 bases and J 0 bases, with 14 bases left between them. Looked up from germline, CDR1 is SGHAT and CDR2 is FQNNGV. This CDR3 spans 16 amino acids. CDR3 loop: CASSRRGQSSYNEQFF. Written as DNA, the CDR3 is TGTGCCAGCAGCCGCCGGGGGCAGAGCTCCTACAATGAGCAGTTCTTC.

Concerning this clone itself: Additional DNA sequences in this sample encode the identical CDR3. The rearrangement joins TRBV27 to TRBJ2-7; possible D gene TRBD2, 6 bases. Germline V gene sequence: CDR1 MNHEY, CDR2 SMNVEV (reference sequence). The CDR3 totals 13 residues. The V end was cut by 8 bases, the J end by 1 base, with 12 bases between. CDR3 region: CASGRQASYEQYF. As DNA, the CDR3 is TGTGCCAGCGGGAGGCAGGCGTCCTACGAGCAGTACTTC.

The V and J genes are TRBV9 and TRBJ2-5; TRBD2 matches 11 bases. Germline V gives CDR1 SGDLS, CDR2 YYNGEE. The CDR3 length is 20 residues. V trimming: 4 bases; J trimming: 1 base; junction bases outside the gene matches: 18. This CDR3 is CASSSQGGGLAGGLQETQYF. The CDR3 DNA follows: TGTGCCAGCAGCTCCCAAGGGGGGGGGCTAGCGGGAGGACTCCAAGAGACCCAGTACTTC.

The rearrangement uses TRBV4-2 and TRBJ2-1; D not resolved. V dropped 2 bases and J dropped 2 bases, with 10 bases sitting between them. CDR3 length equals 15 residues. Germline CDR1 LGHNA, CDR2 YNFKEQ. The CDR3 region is CASSQPGLAYNEQFF. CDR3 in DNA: TGTGCCAGCAGCCAACCGGGCCTAGCCTACAATGAGCAGTTCTTC.

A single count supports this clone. The CDR3 here is CASSWGPGGLYGYTF. The CDR3 DNA sequence: TGTGCCAGCAGTTGGGGGCCGGGGGGTCTGTATGGCTACACCTTC. The chain carries TRBV27 and TRBJ1-2; D is possibly TRBD1 (6 bases). The germline gives CDR1 MNHEY, CDR2 SMNVEV (reference sequence). The CDR3 is 15 amino acids. Trimming stripped 4 bases from V and 5 bases from J, with 17 bases between.

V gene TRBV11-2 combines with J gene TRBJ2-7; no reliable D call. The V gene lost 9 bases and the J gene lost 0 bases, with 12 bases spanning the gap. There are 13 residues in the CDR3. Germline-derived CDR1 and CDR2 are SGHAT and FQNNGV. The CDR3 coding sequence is TGTGCCAGTGGCGTAACTGACTCCTACGAGCAGTACTTC. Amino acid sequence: CASGVTDSYEQYF.

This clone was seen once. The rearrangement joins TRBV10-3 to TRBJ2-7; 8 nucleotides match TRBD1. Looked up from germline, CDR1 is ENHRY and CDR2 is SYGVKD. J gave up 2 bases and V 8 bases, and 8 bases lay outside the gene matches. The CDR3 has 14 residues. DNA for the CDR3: TGTGCCATCCCGTCCACAGGGGGACCCTACGAGCAGTACTTC. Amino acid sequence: CAIPSTGGPYEQYF.

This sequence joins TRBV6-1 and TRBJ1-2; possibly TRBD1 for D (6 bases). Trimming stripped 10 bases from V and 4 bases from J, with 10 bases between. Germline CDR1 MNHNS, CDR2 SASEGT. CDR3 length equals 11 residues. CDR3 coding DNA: TGTGCCACGGACAGCGCCTATGGCTACACCTTC. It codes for CATDSAYGYTF.

The CDR3 reads CASSRPDTGELFF. The CDR3 region has the DNA TGTGCCAGCAGCAGACCCGACACCGGGGAGCTGTTTTTT. This chain uses TRBV28 with TRBJ2-2; D unresolved. Germline lookup yields CDR1 MDHEN and CDR2 SYDVKM. This CDR3 comprises 13 residues. Between the trimmed V and J ends, which lost 6 bases and 3 bases, there was a span of 8 bases.

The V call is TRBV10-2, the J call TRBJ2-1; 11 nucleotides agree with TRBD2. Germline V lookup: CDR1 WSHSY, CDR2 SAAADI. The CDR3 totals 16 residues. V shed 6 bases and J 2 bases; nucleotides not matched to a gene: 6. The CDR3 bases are TGCGCCAGCAGGCCCGAGGGACTAGCGGCCTACAATGAGCAGTTCTTC. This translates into CASRPEGLAAYNEQFF.